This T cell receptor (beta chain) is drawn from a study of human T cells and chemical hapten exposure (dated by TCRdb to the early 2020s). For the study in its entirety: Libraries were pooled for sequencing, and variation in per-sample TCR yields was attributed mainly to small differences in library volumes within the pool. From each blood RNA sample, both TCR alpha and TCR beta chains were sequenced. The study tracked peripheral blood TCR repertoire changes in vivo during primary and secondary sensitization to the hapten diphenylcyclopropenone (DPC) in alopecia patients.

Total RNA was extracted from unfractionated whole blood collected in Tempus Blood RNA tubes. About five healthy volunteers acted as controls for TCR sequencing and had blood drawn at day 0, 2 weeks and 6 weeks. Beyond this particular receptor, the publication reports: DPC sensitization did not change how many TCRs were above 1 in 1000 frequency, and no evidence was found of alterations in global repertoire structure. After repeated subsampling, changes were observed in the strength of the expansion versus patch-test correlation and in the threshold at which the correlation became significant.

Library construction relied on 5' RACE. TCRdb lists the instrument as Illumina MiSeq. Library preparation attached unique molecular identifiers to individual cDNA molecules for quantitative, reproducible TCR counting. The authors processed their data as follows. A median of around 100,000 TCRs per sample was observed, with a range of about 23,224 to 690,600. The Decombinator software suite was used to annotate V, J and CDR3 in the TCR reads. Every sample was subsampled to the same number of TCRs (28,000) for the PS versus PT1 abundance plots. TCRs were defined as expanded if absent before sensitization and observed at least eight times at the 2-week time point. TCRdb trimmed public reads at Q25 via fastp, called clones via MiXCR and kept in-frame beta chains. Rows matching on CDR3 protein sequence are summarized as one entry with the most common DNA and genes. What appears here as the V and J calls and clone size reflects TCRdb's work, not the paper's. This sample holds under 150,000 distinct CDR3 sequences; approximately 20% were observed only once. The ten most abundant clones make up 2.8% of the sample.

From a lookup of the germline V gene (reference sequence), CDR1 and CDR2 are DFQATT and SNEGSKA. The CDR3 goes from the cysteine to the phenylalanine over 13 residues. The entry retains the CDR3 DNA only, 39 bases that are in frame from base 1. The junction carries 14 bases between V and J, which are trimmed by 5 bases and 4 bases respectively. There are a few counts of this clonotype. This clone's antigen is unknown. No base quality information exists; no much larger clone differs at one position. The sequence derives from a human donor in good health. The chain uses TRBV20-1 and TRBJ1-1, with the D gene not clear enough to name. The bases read TGCAGTGCTGTGCCTACGGTGGGCACTGAAGCTTTCTTT. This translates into CSAVPTVGTEAFF.